These 7 T cell receptor beta chains share one sample of origin, sequenced in a study of shared clonotypes between healthy human individuals. Clones were read by immunoSEQ multiplex PCR, and TCRdb kept only the in-frame ones, dropping some. The table shows 2 million to 3 million clones, with around nine tenths occurring only once. Material for sequencing was naive CD4+ T cells sorted from blood. As for subset: CD45RA+ positively selected. The source is a man between 18 and 29 years old in good health.

As to this clone: Distinct nucleotide sequences in the sample also encode this CDR3. The chain is built from TRBV7-9 and TRBJ2-5; TRBD1 matches 7 bases. Germline CDR1 reads SEHNR; CDR2 reads FQNEAQ (reference sequence). CDR3 length: 15 residues. V gave up 0 bases and J gave up 3 bases; unmatched junction bases: 4. The CDR3 nucleotides read TGTGCCAGCAGCTTAGCGCGACAGGGAAAAGAGACCCAGTACTTC. Its protein is CASSLARQGKETQYF. The entire variable domain, with the rest obtained from reference TRBV7-9 and TRBJ2-5, is as follows: DTGVSQNPRHKITKRGQNVTFRCDPISEHNRLYWYRQTLGQGPEFLTYFQNEAQLEKSRLLSDRFSAERPKGSFSTLEIQRTEQGDSAMYLCASSLARQGKETQYFGPGTRLLVL.

With respect to this clone: Distinct nucleotide sequences in the sample also encode this CDR3. V and J are TRBV5-6 and TRBJ1-5; tentatively, D is TRBD1 (6 bases). The CDR3 length is 15 residues. From germline, CDR1 is SGHDT and CDR2 YYEEEE. With 4 bases removed from V and 0 bases from J, the gap between germline ends came to 11 bases. CDR3 bases: TGTGCCAGCAGCAGCGGACAGTCTAGCAATCAGCCCCAGCATTTT. It yields the protein CASSSGQSSNQPQHF.

The rearrangement uses TRBV25-1 and TRBJ1-1; D uncertain. The CDR3 loop spans 13 amino acids. V was clipped by 3 bases and J by 5 bases, with 10 bases between them. CDR1 is MGHDK, CDR2 SYGVNS, per germline. The CDR3 nucleotides are TGTGCCAGCAGTGATATTTCGGGGACTGAAGCTTTCTTT. This sequence encodes CASSDISGTEAFF. The variable domain in full, with the rest retrieved from reference TRBV25-1 and TRBJ1-1, is EADIYQTPRYLVIGTGKKITLECSQTMGHDKMYWYQQDPGMELHLIHYSYGVNSTEKGDLSSESTVSRIRTEHFPLTLESARPSHTSQYLCASSDISGTEAFFGQGTRLTVV.

The chain carries TRBV5-1 and TRBJ2-2; 9 bases match TRBD2. There are 16 residues in the CDR3. Looked up from germline, CDR1 is SGHRS and CDR2 is YFSETQ. J was trimmed by 3 bases and V by 2 bases; bases with no gene match: 5. The CDR3 is CASSFRVAGDTGELFF. CDR3 nucleotides: TGCGCCAGCAGCTTTAGGGTAGCGGGGGACACCGGGGAGCTGTTTTTT.

The chain is built from TRBV7-8 and TRBJ2-4; D uncertain. CDR3 length: 17 residues. Germline CDR1 SGHVS, CDR2 FQNEAQ. Trimming stripped 1 base from V and 0 bases from J, with 13 bases between. For the CDR3, the DNA is TGTGCCAGCAGCTTAGATCGGCGGATCCTAGCCAAAAACATTCAGTACTTC. It specifies CASSLDRRILAKNIQYF.

The chain couples TRBV30 to TRBJ2-5; TRBD2 matches 12 bases. CDR1 and CDR2 from the germline V gene are GTSNPN and SVGIG (reference sequence). The CDR3 is made up of 16 amino acids. V was pared by 2 bases and J by 6 bases, with 10 bases of the junction left unmatched. CDR3 residues: CAWSFRTSGNGKTQYF. The CDR3 nucleotides read TGTGCCTGGAGTTTTCGGACTAGCGGGAATGGGAAGACCCAGTACTTC.

V gene TRBV7-3 combines with J gene TRBJ2-5; tentatively, D is TRBD1 or TRBD2 (5 bases each). The CDR3 runs 13 residues. CDR1 and CDR2 from the germline V gene are SGHTA and FQGTGA. V was shortened by 5 bases and J by 7 bases, with 14 bases between the two germline ends. The CDR3: CASSLGTGGTQYF. CDR3 sequence (DNA): TGTGCCAGCAGCCTCGGGACGGGCGGGACCCAGTACTTC.